This T cell receptor beta chain emerged from a study of blood T cells in healthy people across ages. V lost 2 bases to trimming and J lost 1 base, with 17 bases between them. CDR3 size: 17 residues. Germline V gene sequence: CDR1 SGHVS, CDR2 FNYEAQ. A J-beta primer mix and a sample-barcoded 5' primer were used in a second PCR of about 7 to 12 cycles. TCRdb called the 5' RACE reads again in MiXCR, with one record for every CDR3 protein. This sample has around 1,000,000 distinct CDR3 sequences, with approximately 38% found just once. The V and J genes are TRBV7-6 and TRBJ1-1, with TRBD1 as a possible D gene (6 bases). The clonotype comes from a man between 18 and 35 years old in good health. Sequencing was done on a sample of blood. CDR3 bases: TGTGCCAGCAGCTTAAGTGGGGGGCCGCGACAGAACACTGAAGCTTTCTTT. It is translated as CASSLSGGPRQNTEAFF.